These 16 T cell receptor beta chains share one sample of origin, sequenced in a study of T cell responses to AZD1222 COVID-19 vaccine. Some clones are missing from TCRdb's copy, which holds only in-frame ones; the method was immunoSEQ multiplex PCR. Among roughly 150,000 clones listed, about nine tenths were seen once. The sequencing used peripheral blood, collected on day 0 of MenACWY control vaccination. These receptors originate from an adult in good health.

V and J are TRBV9 and TRBJ1-1, with D unclear. CDR3 length: 15 residues. Looked up from germline, CDR1 is SGDLS and CDR2 is YYNGEE. Trimming shortened V by 4 bases and J by 5 bases, and 18 bases separated the two germline ends. CDR3 in DNA: TGTGCCAGCAGCCCTTGGGTGGGATCGCGGACTGAAGCTTTCTTT. Translation: CASSPWVGSRTEAFF.

The gene calls are TRBV2 and TRBJ2-7, with 9 bases lining up with TRBD1. The germline gives CDR1 SNHLY, CDR2 FYNNEI. The V and J ends lost 7 bases and 3 bases, in that order; junction bases with no gene match: 7. This CDR3 has 14 amino acids. The CDR3 DNA is TGTGCCAGCACCGCCGGGACAGGGAACTACGAGCAGTACTTC. This sequence encodes CASTAGTGNYEQYF. The full variable domain, in which reference TRBV2 and TRBJ2-7 provide the parts outside the CDR3, is EPEVTQTPSHQVTQMGQEVILRCVPISNHLYFYWYRQILGQKVEFLVSFYNNEISEKSEIFDDQFSVERPDGSNFTLKIRSTKLEDSAMYFCASTAGTGNYEQYFGPGTRLTVT.

This clone has only one observation. This sequence joins TRBV10-3 and TRBJ2-7; no clear D. Germline V gene sequence: CDR1 ENHRY, CDR2 SYGVKD. The V end was cut by 3 bases, the J end by 4 bases, with 7 bases between. The CDR3 runs 12 residues. CDR3 sequence reads: CAISDEGYEQYF. Here the CDR3 DNA reads TGTGCCATCAGTGACGAAGGGTACGAGCAGTACTTC.

V gene TRBV27 combines with J gene TRBJ2-3, with D perhaps matching TRBD1 or TRBD2 (6 bases each). Trimming took off 4 bases at V and 8 bases at J, with 13 bases between the two ends. CDR1 MNHEY and CDR2 SMNVEV come from the germline V gene (reference sequence). The CDR3 spans 13 residues. CDR3 sequence reads: CASSSNREATQYF. CDR3 nucleotides: TGTGCCAGCAGTTCCAACAGGGAGGCTACGCAGTATTTT.

The rearrangement joins TRBV11-2 to TRBJ2-2, with 10 nucleotides matching TRBD1. The CDR3 totals 14 residues. The germline V gene has CDR1 SGHAT and CDR2 FQNNGV. The trim removed 5 bases at V and 7 bases at J, leaving 4 bases unmatched. CDR3 DNA: TGTGCCAGCAGCAGGACAGGGGGGAACGGGGAGCTGTTTTTT. Translating gives CASSRTGGNGELFF. Using reference TRBV11-2 and TRBJ2-2 for the parts outside the CDR3, the full variable domain is EAGVAQSPRYKIIEKRQSVAFWCNPISGHATLYWYQQILGQGPKLLIQFQNNGVVDDSQLPKDRFSAERLKGVDSTLKIQPAKLEDSAVYLCASSRTGGNGELFFGEGSRLTVL.

The chain joins TRBV27 to TRBJ2-1; D may correspond to TRBD1 or TRBD2 (6 bases each). V was cut by 11 bases and J by 4 bases, with 15 bases left in between. Germline-derived CDR1 and CDR2 are MNHEY and SMNVEV (reference sequence). The CDR3 extends over 13 amino acids. The CDR3 DNA is TGTGCCGCAGCCGGGGGCCAATACAATGAGCAGTTCTTC. Translated, it gives CAAAGGQYNEQFF.

The genes are TRBV30 and TRBJ1-2, with D hard to call. The CDR3 covers 13 residues. Germline V gene lookup returns CDR1 GTSNPN and CDR2 SVGIG (reference sequence). Trimming cost V 2 bases and J 4 bases, with 11 bases left between them. This chain's CDR3 is CAWSYDLSYGYTF. The CDR3 DNA follows: TGTGCCTGGAGTTACGACCTATCCTATGGCTACACCTTC.

The chain links TRBV5-6 to TRBJ1-5; 8 positions agree with TRBD1. Germline V gives CDR1 SGHDT, CDR2 YYEEEE. This CDR3 is 16 amino acids long. With 3 bases clipped from V and 0 bases from J, the junction kept 5 bases outside the gene matches. CDR3 DNA sequence: TGTGCCAGCAGCTACAGGGGGGATTATAGCAATCAGCCCCAGCATTTT. This translates into CASSYRGDYSNQPQHF.

The rearrangement uses TRBV3-1 (or the pseudogene TRBV3-2) and TRBJ2-5; 11 nucleotides match TRBD2. Germline CDR1 reads LGHDT; CDR2 reads YNNKEL (reference sequence). This CDR3 contains 16 residues. Trimming removed 1 base from V and 3 bases from J; junction bases left unmatched: 4. CDR3 in amino acids: CASSQGSGLAEETQYF. DNA of the CDR3: TGTGCCAGCAGCCAAGGATCGGGACTAGCGGAAGAGACCCAGTACTTC.

The rearrangement uses TRBV5-4 and TRBJ2-2; 9 bases match TRBD2. Germline trimming cut 0 bases from V and 0 bases from J; bases unmatched to any gene: 6. Germline assignment: CDR1 SGHNT and CDR2 YYREEE (reference sequence). The CDR3 is made up of 18 amino acids. The CDR3 bases are TGTGCCAGCAGCTTGGGGCGAGCGGGGGGTACGAACACCGGGGAGCTGTTTTTT. It translates to CASSLGRAGGTNTGELFF.

The chain joins TRBV19 to TRBJ1-5; no firm D call. Trimming left V 5 bases short and J 5 bases short, with 7 bases between. This CDR3 comprises 12 residues. Germline loops: CDR1 LNHDA, CDR2 SQIVND (reference sequence). The CDR3 region has the DNA TGTGCCAGTAGTTTTAGGGATCAGCCCCAGCATTTT. Translating it yields CASSFRDQPQHF.

The chain employs TRBV29-1 and TRBJ1-4; D perhaps matches TRBD1 (5 bases). V lost 4 bases to trimming and J lost 7 bases, with 13 bases between them. CDR1 and CDR2 from the germline V gene are SQVTM and ANQGSEA. CDR3 length equals 13 residues. Here the CDR3 DNA reads TGCAGCGTTGGGAAGGGGAGACTTGAAAAACTGTTTTTT. It is translated as CSVGKGRLEKLFF.

V usage is TRBV7-8 and J usage is TRBJ1-1; no clear D gene. Per the germline V gene, CDR1 is SGHVS and CDR2 is FQNEAQ. The CDR3 loop spans 14 amino acids. Trimming took 2 bases from V and 0 from J, leaving 7 bases between them. CDR3 DNA: TGTGCCAGCAGCTTATCCAGAGTGAACACTGAAGCTTTCTTT. It yields the protein CASSLSRVNTEAFF.

CDR3 coding DNA: TGTGCCAGCAGCGTAGGGCCCGCTTATGGCTACACCTTC. Amino acid sequence: CASSVGPAYGYTF. The chain employs TRBV9 and TRBJ1-2; no definite D call. V lost 0 bases to trimming and J lost 5 bases, with 8 bases between them. The CDR3 has 13 amino acids. Germline lookup yields CDR1 SGDLS and CDR2 YYNGEE.

The chain employs TRBV6-2 or TRBV6-3 and TRBJ1-1, with D unresolved. CDR1 and CDR2 from the germline V gene are MNHEY and SVGEGT. V was cut by 0 bases and J by 6 bases, with 5 bases left in between. The CDR3 has 12 residues. In DNA form, the CDR3 reads TGTGCCAGCAGTTACTCGACACCTGAAGCTTTCTTT. Its translation is CASSYSTPEAFF.

This clone was recorded once. The V and J genes are TRBV9 and TRBJ1-2; D gene ambiguous. This CDR3 spans 14 amino acids. V was trimmed by 0 bases and J by 4 bases, leaving 10 bases between them. The germline CDR1 and CDR2 sequences are SGDLS and YYNGEE. The CDR3 protein is CASSVGETVYGYTF. The CDR3 DNA follows: TGTGCCAGCAGCGTAGGGGAGACGGTCTATGGCTACACCTTC.